These 21 T cell receptor beta chains came from one sample sequenced in a study of preoperative IRX-2 immunotherapy in early breast cancer. Clones were read by immunoSEQ multiplex PCR, and TCRdb kept only the in-frame ones, dropping some. Among about 43,000 clones listed, approximately 94% were seen once. Treatment of the sample: preoperative locoregional IRX-2 cytokine immunotherapy. Sequenced material: tumor tissue, taken after IRX-2 immunotherapy. The receptors shown here come from a human donor with breast cancer.

This clone was seen just once. The chain links TRBV10-3 to TRBJ2-7, with 10 bases that match TRBD2. Germline V CDR1 and CDR2: ENHRY, SYGVKD. Losses at the gene ends were 3 bases for V and 6 bases for J; bases not matched to a gene: 17. The CDR3 is 18 amino acids. The DNA for the CDR3 is TGTGCCATCAGTGATCCGCTAGCGGGAGTTCCGCTTCTGGTCGAGCAGTACTTC. Its translation: CAISDPLAGVPLLVEQYF.

CDR3 amino acids: CASSQRSRNSPLHF. In DNA, the CDR3 is TGCGCCAGCAGCCAACGGAGTAGGAATTCACCCCTCCACTTT. The rearrangement links TRBV4-1 to TRBJ1-6; no definite D call. The CDR3 length is 14 residues. Germline V gene sequence: CDR1 MGHRA, CDR2 YSYEKL. Trimming removed 2 bases at V and 7 bases at J, with 9 bases between.

This clone was counted once. The chain has TRBV19 and TRBJ2-5; a possible D gene is TRBD2 (5 bases). Looked up from germline, CDR1 is LNHDA and CDR2 is SQIVND (reference sequence). The CDR3 has 16 residues. Trimming took off 6 bases at V and 2 bases at J, with 19 bases between the two ends. Written as DNA, the CDR3 is TGTGCCAGTAGCCCTGAGGGTCGTTGGGCTCAAGAGACCCAGTACTTC. Protein product: CASSPEGRWAQETQYF.

The gene calls are TRBV30 and TRBJ1-1; D is uncertain. V shed 2 bases and J shed 4 bases, with 5 bases lying between them. Per germline, CDR1 GTSNPN and CDR2 SVGIG (reference sequence). CDR3 length: 11 amino acids. The CDR3 sequence is CAWSTVTEAFF. The CDR3 DNA is TGTGCCTGGAGTACTGTCACTGAAGCTTTCTTT.

The chain carries TRBV4-3 and TRBJ2-5, with D unresolved. V lost 1 base to trimming and J lost 1 base, with 4 bases between them. This CDR3 is built from 13 residues. From germline, CDR1 is LGHNA and CDR2 YSLEER. CDR3 nucleotide sequence: TGCGCCAGCAGCCAAGGCAGCCAAGAGACCCAGTACTTC. Protein: CASSQGSQETQYF.

The gene calls are TRBV7-3 and TRBJ2-5, with 7 positions matching TRBD2. Per germline, CDR1 SGHTA and CDR2 FQGTGA. The CDR3 contains 13 residues. V was clipped by 5 bases and J by 9 bases; unmatched bases: 9. As DNA, the CDR3 is TGTGCCAGCAGCCCTACCCCCCGGGGGGCCCAGTACTTC. Translating it yields CASSPTPRGAQYF.

CDR3 in amino acids: CASSYRGSPNTEAFF. The CDR3 DNA is TGTGCCAGCAGTTACCGGGGTAGTCCGAACACTGAAGCTTTCTTT. This chain links TRBV6-5 with TRBJ1-1; unclear D gene. This CDR3 spans 15 amino acids. Trimming stripped 2 bases from V and 1 base from J, with 11 bases between. Germline V gene sequence: CDR1 MNHEY, CDR2 SVGAGI.

This CDR3 is CASSLRALAKNIQYF. The CDR3 bases are TGTGCCAGCAGTTTAAGGGCCTTGGCCAAAAACATTCAGTACTTC. This chain links TRBV27 with TRBJ2-4; D is unclear. The germline V gene has CDR1 MNHEY and CDR2 SMNVEV (reference sequence). The length of the CDR3 is 15 residues. Trimming left V 2 bases short and J 1 base short, with 9 bases between.

The chain employs TRBV6-5 and TRBJ2-1; 9 positions agree with TRBD1. V was pared by 5 bases and J by 10 bases, with 6 bases of the junction left unmatched. The CDR3 is made up of 13 amino acids. CDR1 and CDR2 from the germline V gene are MNHEY and SVGAGI. CDR3 sequence: CASSTTGGSEQFF. CDR3 DNA: TGTGCCAGCAGTACCACAGGGGGCAGCGAGCAGTTCTTC.

The chain joins TRBV13 to TRBJ1-1, with TRBD1 matching over 9 bases. Germline V gene lookup returns CDR1 PRHDT and CDR2 FYEKMQ (reference sequence). This CDR3 spans 14 amino acids. V lost 4 bases, J lost 5 bases, and 5 bases stayed unmatched. The CDR3 DNA is TGTGCCAGCAGCTCACAGGGGGCTTGGACTGAAGCTTTCTTT. This encodes CASSSQGAWTEAFF.

The chain carries TRBV7-2 and TRBJ2-3, with TRBD2 identical over 9 bases. Germline assignment: CDR1 SGHTA and CDR2 FQGNSA. V lost 5 bases and J lost 8; bases outside the gene matches: 8. There are 14 residues in the CDR3. This chain's CDR3 is CASSLRGGDRTQYF. The CDR3 region has the DNA TGTGCCAGCAGCCTGCGCGGGGGGGATCGTACGCAGTATTTT.

The chain couples TRBV7-3 to TRBJ2-1, with 14 bases fitting TRBD2. V shed 6 bases, J shed 6 bases, and the junction held 1 base outside the gene matches. The germline CDR1 and CDR2 sequences are SGHTA and FQGTGA. The length of the CDR3 is 14 residues. The DNA of the CDR3 is TGTGCCAGCAGTGGGACTAGCGGGAGCAATGAGCAGTTCTTC. This sequence encodes CASSGTSGSNEQFF.

The chain carries TRBV13 and TRBJ2-7; 12 bases agree with TRBD1. Germline values: CDR1 PRHDT, CDR2 FYEKMQ (reference sequence). The CDR3 totals 16 residues. Trimming removed 5 bases from V and 7 bases from J; junction bases left unmatched: 12. CDR3 nucleotides: TGTGCCAGCAGCGTAATACCGGGACAGGGGGCGTGGGAGCAGTACTTC. It yields the protein CASSVIPGQGAWEQYF.

This chain joins TRBV7-6 and TRBJ2-5; 9 nucleotides align to TRBD2. Per germline, CDR1 SGHVS and CDR2 FNYEAQ. V shed 5 bases, J shed 5 bases, and the junction held 12 bases outside the gene matches. This CDR3 is 16 amino acids long. CDR3 DNA: TGTGCCAGCAGCCCGACTAGCGGTCGTGTAGGGGAGACCCAGTACTTC. Protein: CASSPTSGRVGETQYF.

The V and J genes are TRBV27 and TRBJ1-5; a possible D gene is TRBD1 (6 bases). CDR3 length: 14 amino acids. Germline CDR1 is MNHEY and CDR2 is SMNVEV (reference sequence). V was cut by 0 bases and J by 6 bases, with 9 bases left in between. In DNA, the CDR3 is TGTGCCAGCAGTTTATCGACAGGAGTTCAGCCCCAGCATTTT. Protein product: CASSLSTGVQPQHF.

The V call is TRBV19, the J call TRBJ2-1; 7 nucleotides match TRBD2. This CDR3 has 15 amino acids. V trimming: 5 bases; J trimming: 12 bases; junction bases outside the gene matches: 16. CDR1 LNHDA and CDR2 SQIVND come from the germline V gene (reference sequence). CDR3 bases: TGTGCCAGTAGTGACAGCCTTAGACCGGGAGGAGGGCAGTTCTTC. Translating gives CASSDSLRPGGGQFF.

The chain employs TRBV9 and TRBJ1-1; D unresolved. V was shortened by 0 bases and J by 4 bases, with 10 bases between the two germline ends. The CDR3 loop spans 14 amino acids. Germline V gene lookup returns CDR1 SGDLS and CDR2 YYNGEE. The DNA for the CDR3 is TGTGCCAGCAGCGTAGAACTACACCCCACTGAAGCTTTCTTT. Translation gives CASSVELHPTEAFF. Drawing the rest from reference TRBV9 and TRBJ1-1, the complete variable domain is DSGVTQTPKHLITATGQRVTLRCSPRSGDLSVYWYQQSLDQGLQFLIQYYNGEERAKGNILERFSAQQFPDLHSELNLSSLELGDSALYFCASSVELHPTEAFFGQGTRLTVV.

The chain links TRBV18 to TRBJ2-2, with D uncertain. Germline V gene data show CDR1 as KGHSH and CDR2 as LQKENI. V dropped 4 bases and J dropped 3 bases, with 6 bases sitting between them. The CDR3 extends over 13 amino acids. CDR3 amino acids: CASSLRHTGELFF. The CDR3 DNA reads as TGTGCCAGCTCACTCAGACACACCGGGGAGCTGTTTTTT.

The J gene is TRBJ2-6, the V gene TRBV28; D might be TRBD1 or TRBD2, each matching 5 bases. In germline, CDR1 is MDHEN, CDR2 SYDVKM. The CDR3 consists of 17 residues. With 3 bases removed from V and 1 base from J, the gap between germline ends came to 13 bases. The CDR3 coding sequence is TGTGCCAGCAGTTTTTCCCGGGGCGTATCTGGGGCCAACGTCCTGACTTTC. Its protein product is CASSFSRGVSGANVLTF.

The count of this clone is one. The chain combines TRBV6-6 with TRBJ2-2, with 10 positions matching TRBD1. Germline V CDR1 and CDR2: MNHNY, SVGAGI (reference sequence). This CDR3 has 14 amino acids. J was trimmed by 3 bases and V by 7 bases; bases with no gene match: 2. The CDR3 protein is CASTGQGYTGELFF. The DNA of the CDR3 is TGTGCCAGCACGGGACAGGGGTACACCGGGGAGCTGTTTTTT.

CDR3 nucleotide sequence: TGTGCCAGCAGCTTAGGTTTCCTAGCGGGATACGAGCAGTACTTC. It encodes CASSLGFLAGYEQYF. The chain couples TRBV11-2 to TRBJ2-7; 9 bases align to TRBD2. After removal of 1 base from V and 4 bases from J, the junction contained 5 bases not matched to a gene. The CDR3 is made up of 15 amino acids. From germline, CDR1 is SGHAT and CDR2 FQNNGV.